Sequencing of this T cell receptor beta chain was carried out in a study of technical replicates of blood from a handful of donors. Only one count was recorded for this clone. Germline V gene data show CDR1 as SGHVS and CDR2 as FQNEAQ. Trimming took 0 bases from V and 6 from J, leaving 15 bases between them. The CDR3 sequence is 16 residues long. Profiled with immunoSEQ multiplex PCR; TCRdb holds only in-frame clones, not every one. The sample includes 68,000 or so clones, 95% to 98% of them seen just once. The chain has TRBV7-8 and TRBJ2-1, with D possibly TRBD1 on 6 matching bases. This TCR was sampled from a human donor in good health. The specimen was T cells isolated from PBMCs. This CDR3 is CASSLALRGGPNEQFF. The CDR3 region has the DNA TGTGCCAGCAGCTTAGCTTTACGAGGGGGACCCAATGAGCAGTTCTTC.